Following are 16 T cell receptor beta chains from one sample sequenced in a study of blood T cell repertoires in COVID-19. The method was immunoSEQ multiplex PCR; TCRdb's version includes in-frame clones alone and lacks a portion of them. The sample yields around 70,000 clones, 90% to 95% seen once. The sequenced sample was peripheral blood. All receptors come from a man between 50 and 59 years old with COVID-19, enrolled during active disease.

The chain has TRBV5-4 and TRBJ2-7; 11 bases agree with TRBD2. Germline CDR1 is SGHNT and CDR2 is YYREEE (reference sequence). J lost 0 bases, V lost 4 bases, and 3 bases had no gene match. This CDR3 is 15 amino acids long. For the CDR3, the DNA is TGTGCCAGCAGCGGTGGACTAGCGGGCTCCTACGAGCAGTACTTC. This translates into CASSGGLAGSYEQYF.

This clone is a singleton in its sample. V and J are TRBV28 and TRBJ1-1; D uncertain. This CDR3 region has 13 residues. CDR1 is MDHEN, CDR2 SYDVKM, per germline. V lost 6 bases and J lost 0, with 8 bases in between. The CDR3 DNA sequence: TGTGCCAGCAGGGAGATATTGAACACTGAAGCTTTCTTT. It is translated as CASREILNTEAFF.

This chain uses TRBV6-2 or TRBV6-3 with TRBJ1-2, with D possibly matching TRBD1 (5 bases). Trimming took off 5 bases at V and 2 bases at J, with 9 bases between the two ends. The CDR3 contains 13 residues. CDR1 and CDR2 from the germline V gene are MNHEY and SVGEGT. Here the CDR3 DNA reads TGTGCCAGCAGTCGGACATACAACTATGGCTACACCTTC. Protein product: CASSRTYNYGYTF.

The chain carries TRBV6-5 and TRBJ1-2; D is undetermined. The germline V gene has CDR1 MNHEY and CDR2 SVGAGI. The CDR3 covers 14 residues. Trimming pared 2 bases from V and 2 bases from J, leaving 9 bases between. CDR3 protein: CASSYGRPNYGYTF. The CDR3, as DNA: TGTGCCAGCAGTTACGGGAGGCCCAACTATGGCTACACCTTC.

The sample holds one count of this clone. The genes are TRBV30 and TRBJ1-1; D perhaps matches TRBD1 (6 bases). Per germline, CDR1 GTSNPN and CDR2 SVGIG (reference sequence). Between the trimmed V and J ends, which lost 6 bases and 1 base, there was a span of 15 bases. CDR3 length: 14 amino acids. DNA of the CDR3: TGTGCCTGCCTGCGGACAGTTCGGAACACTGAAGCTTTCTTT. Encoded protein: CACLRTVRNTEAFF.

The CDR3 bases are TGCGCCAGCAGCCCAGGGACAGGAGTTAATTCACCCCTCCACTTT. As protein: CASSPGTGVNSPLHF. J is TRBJ1-6 and V is TRBV23-1; TRBD1 matches 8 bases. TRBV23-1 is labeled an ORF, and its function is uncertain. This CDR3 has 15 amino acids. V trimming: 6 bases; J trimming: 6 bases; junction bases outside the gene matches: 7.

The gene calls are TRBV2 and TRBJ1-4, with 10 bases fitting TRBD1. V was clipped by 3 bases and J by 5 bases; unmatched bases: 3. Per the germline V gene, CDR1 is SNHLY and CDR2 is FYNNEI. The CDR3 runs to 15 residues. This chain's CDR3 is CASSEGGQGNEKLFF. The CDR3 DNA sequence: TGTGCCAGCAGTGAGGGGGGACAGGGGAATGAAAAACTGTTTTTT.

The chain couples TRBV6-6 to TRBJ2-5; 7 nucleotides match TRBD2. The V segment lost 1 base and the J segment 2 bases; nucleotides outside the gene matches: 7. The CDR3 sequence is 16 residues long. Germline V gene data show CDR1 as MNHNY and CDR2 as SVGAGI (reference sequence). For the CDR3, the DNA is TGTGCCAGCAGTTACTGGGCTAGCGGTAAACAAGAGACCCAGTACTTC. Residues: CASSYWASGKQETQYF.

This clone was detected only once. For the CDR3, the DNA is TGTGCCAGCAGCGCGGGGGGACTAGCGGGCCACTCTGGGGCCAACGTCCTGACTTTC. It encodes CASSAGGLAGHSGANVLTF. The rearrangement links TRBV9 to TRBJ2-6; TRBD2 matches 12 bases. Germline V gives CDR1 SGDLS, CDR2 YYNGEE. Germline trimming cut 3 bases from V and 0 bases from J; bases unmatched to any gene: 7. The CDR3 runs to 19 residues. Using reference TRBV9 and TRBJ2-6 for the parts outside the CDR3, the full variable domain is DSGVTQTPKHLITATGQRVTLRCSPRSGDLSVYWYQQSLDQGLQFLIQYYNGEERAKGNILERFSAQQFPDLHSELNLSSLELGDSALYFCASSAGGLAGHSGANVLTFGAGSRLTVL.

Here the CDR3 DNA reads TGTGCCAGCAGCTCTTGGGGGCACGAGCAGTACTTC. Protein: CASSSWGHEQYF. V is TRBV7-2 and J is TRBJ2-7; maybe TRBD1 (6 bases). The length of the CDR3 is 12 residues. From germline, CDR1 is SGHTA and CDR2 FQGNSA. The germline V and J ends were trimmed by 4 bases and 5 bases, with 9 bases remaining between them.

The chain couples TRBV10-3 to TRBJ2-4, with D maybe TRBD2 (5 bases). This CDR3 is 14 amino acids long. The germline V gene encodes CDR1 ENHRY and CDR2 SYGVKD. V was cut by 2 bases and J by 10 bases, with 15 bases left in between. The CDR3 region is CAISEVSERGIQYF. The CDR3 coding sequence is TGTGCCATCAGTGAGGTTAGCGAGCGCGGGATTCAGTACTTC.

The chain recombines TRBV18 with TRBJ2-2, with 7 nucleotides matching TRBD1. Germline lookup yields CDR1 KGHSH and CDR2 LQKENI. The CDR3 extends over 14 amino acids. Trimming at V came to 5 bases and at J to 6 bases, leaving 6 bases not matched to a gene. CDR3 sequence reads: CASSNTGVSGELFF. As DNA, the CDR3 is TGTGCCAGCTCAAATACAGGGGTTTCCGGGGAGCTGTTTTTT.

The chain joins TRBV3-1 (or the pseudogene TRBV3-2) to TRBJ2-7, with TRBD1 as a possible D gene (5 bases). The CDR3 is 13 residues long. Germline-derived CDR1 and CDR2 are LGHDT and YNNKEL (reference sequence). V shed 1 base and J shed 4 bases, with 8 bases lying between them. The CDR3 sequence: CASSQVPGYEQYV. The DNA of the CDR3 is TGTGCCAGCAGCCAAGTTCCAGGGTACGAGCAGTACGTC.

This chain connects TRBV6-2 or TRBV6-3 to TRBJ2-7, with TRBD2 as a possible D gene (6 bases). The ends were cut back, 2 bases at V and 2 bases at J, with 25 bases in the middle. The CDR3 is 19 residues long. From germline, CDR1 is MNHEY and CDR2 SVGEGT. CDR3 bases: TGTGCCAGCAGTTACCTGCCTACAACCCCGGGACTGCCAACCTACGAGCAGTACTTC. Protein: CASSYLPTTPGLPTYEQYF.

The genes are TRBV30 and TRBJ1-1; a possible D gene is TRBD1 (6 bases). The germline V gene encodes CDR1 GTSNPN and CDR2 SVGIG (reference sequence). This CDR3 has 17 residues. V lost 0 bases and J lost 4, with 21 bases in between. DNA for the CDR3: TGTGCCTGGAGTGTACCTATGACAGGTCGACGGGGCACTGAAGCTTTCTTT. It is translated as CAWSVPMTGRRGTEAFF.

The rearrangement joins TRBV19 to TRBJ2-2; tentatively, D is TRBD1 (5 bases). Trimming took off 7 bases at V and 3 bases at J, with 21 bases between the two ends. The CDR3 totals 17 residues. Germline V CDR1 and CDR2: LNHDA, SQIVND (reference sequence). The CDR3 DNA sequence: TGTGCCAGTAAAAACCAGGGCGTTCGACTCTACACCGGGGAGCTGTTTTTT. Amino acids: CASKNQGVRLYTGELFF.